This T cell receptor (beta chain) was observed in a study of monozygotic twins with inflammatory bowel disease (dated by TCRdb to the late 2010s). The study in broad terms: A total of about 28 monozygotic twin pairs were included in the full study, comprising nine German pairs (four IBD-concordant, five IBD-discordant) and 19 IBD-discordant Danish pairs. Each individual had, on average, about 151 000 unique TCRalpha sequences and 181 000 unique TCRbeta sequences available for analysis. The search for disease-associated traits relied mainly on comparing IBD patients with their genetically identical healthy co-twins within discordant pairs. On the study overall, not on this receptor specifically: Distinction between different T cell subtypes could not be achieved in the analysis. Repertoire similarity did not differ between concordant and discordant twins, possibly due to limited statistical power. Background noise and inter-individual variability may have been introduced into the repertoires by the differing immunosuppressive treatments among patients. IBD patients had lower TCRbeta repertoire diversity, measured by the inverse Simpson index, than their healthy co-twins. The results gave no support for a single strong signal or clonotype linked to IBD. Fewer clonotypes were shared with other individuals by IBD patients than by healthy twins, most markedly in patients showing signs of disease activity.

Its CDR3 holds 17 amino acids, cysteine through phenylalanine. The DNA sequence is not available. For CDR1 and CDR2, the germline V gene lists SGHRS and YFSETQ. About this clonotype: Its antigen has not been determined.

The library relied on 5' RACE. Each TCR library was prepared from 3,500 to 4,500 ng of total RNA. For each sample, cDNA synthesis was carried out in eight separate reactions using SMARTScribe reverse transcriptase. During cDNA synthesis, template switching was used to introduce unique molecular identifiers that contained a 6-nucleotide sample barcode. Amplification of TCRalpha and TCRbeta cDNA involved two nested PCRs of 16 and 9 cycles, and each PCR was followed by bead purification. Before amplification, the cDNA was both treated with uracil DNA-glycosylase and purified with the QIAquick PCR purification kit. The second PCR was the step at which Illumina TruSeq-compatible adapters and sample-specific barcodes were added. Library quality and concentration were checked on TapeStation and Qubit, and libraries were pooled at 4.5 to 5.5 ng each. Pooled libraries were sequenced on an Illumina HiSeq2500 single-index Rapid Run with 2 x 100 bp reads and custom sequencing primers. The paper's processing steps were these. MiGEC version 1.2.6 was used for UMI-based consensus assembly to correct PCR and sequencing errors. MiXCR version 2.1.1 was used for V(D)J alignment, clonotype assembly and CDR3 extraction. To normalise gene usage, clonotype sharing and MAIT/NKT TCR abundance, the analysis used the top 1000, 10 000 and 20 000 clonotypes per sample. Diversity was computed as the inverse Simpson index with the vegan R package after downsampling to 27 000 UMIs. Statistical testing used paired Mann-Whitney U tests on the discordant twin pairs and applied Benjamini-Hochberg correction for multiple testing. Each entry corresponds to one CDR3 protein sequence from reads that TCRdb reprocessed, and DNA is not given. These V and J calls derive from TCRdb rather than the authors' analysis. The table for this sample lists fewer than 450,000 distinct CDR3 sequences. Approximately 2.4% of the sample is in the top ten clones.

From each donor, an approximately 2.5 ml peripheral blood sample was collected into PAXgene tubes and kept at -80 degrees C. Total RNA was isolated from whole blood with the PAXgene blood miRNA kit on an automated QIAcube, without T cell sorting. Peripheral blood from monozygotic twin pairs, either concordant or discordant for inflammatory bowel disease, underwent deep TCRalpha and TCRbeta repertoire profiling that used unique molecular barcoding. Smoking habits were recorded for all twin pairs, and each individual was classified as a current, former or never smoker. Rearrangement joined TRBV5-1 to TRBJ2-2; no DNA is available, so the TRBD2 call from TCRdb remains unchecked. The receptor comes from a human donor with ulcerative colitis or Crohn's disease, or a healthy co-twin of an affected twin (not recorded which). The sample taken for sequencing was blood. The CDR3 protein is CASSSGLAGGRTGELFF.